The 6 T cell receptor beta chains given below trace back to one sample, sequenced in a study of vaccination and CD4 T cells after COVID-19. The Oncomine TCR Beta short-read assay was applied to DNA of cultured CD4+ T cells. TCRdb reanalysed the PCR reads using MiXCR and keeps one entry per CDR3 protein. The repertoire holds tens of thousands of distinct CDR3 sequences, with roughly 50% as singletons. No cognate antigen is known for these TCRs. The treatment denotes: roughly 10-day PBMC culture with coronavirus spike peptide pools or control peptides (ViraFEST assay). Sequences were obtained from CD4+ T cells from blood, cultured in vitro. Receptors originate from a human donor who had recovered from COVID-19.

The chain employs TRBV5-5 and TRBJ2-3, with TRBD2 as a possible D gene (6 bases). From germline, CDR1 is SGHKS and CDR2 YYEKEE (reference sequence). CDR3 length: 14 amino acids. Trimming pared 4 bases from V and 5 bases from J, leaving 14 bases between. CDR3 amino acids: CASSPGRRGDTQYF. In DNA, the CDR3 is TGTGCCAGCAGCCCGGGCAGGAGGGGAGATACGCAGTATTTT.

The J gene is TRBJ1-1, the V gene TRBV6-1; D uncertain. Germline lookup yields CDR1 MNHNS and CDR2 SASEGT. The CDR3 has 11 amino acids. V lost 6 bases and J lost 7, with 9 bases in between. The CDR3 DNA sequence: TGTGCCAGCAGCCCGGCTGGTGAAGCTTTCTTT. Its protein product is CASSPAGEAFF.

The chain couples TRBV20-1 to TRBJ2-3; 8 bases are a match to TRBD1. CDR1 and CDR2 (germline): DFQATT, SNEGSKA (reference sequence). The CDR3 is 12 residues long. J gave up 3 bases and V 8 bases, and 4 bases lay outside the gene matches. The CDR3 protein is CSYRGNTDTQYF. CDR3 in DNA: TGCAGTTACAGGGGGAATACAGATACGCAGTATTTT.

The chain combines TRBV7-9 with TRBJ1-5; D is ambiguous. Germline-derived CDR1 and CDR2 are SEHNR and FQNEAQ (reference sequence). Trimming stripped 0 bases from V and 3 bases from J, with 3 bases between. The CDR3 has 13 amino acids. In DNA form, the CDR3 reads TGTGCCAGCAGCTTAGCGGCCAATCAGCCCCAGCATTTT. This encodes CASSLAANQPQHF.

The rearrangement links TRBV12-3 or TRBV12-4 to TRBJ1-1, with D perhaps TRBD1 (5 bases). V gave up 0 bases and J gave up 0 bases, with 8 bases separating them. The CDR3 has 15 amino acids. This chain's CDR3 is CASSLARQLNTEAFF. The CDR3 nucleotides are TGTGCCAGCAGTTTAGCGAGACAGTTGAACACTGAAGCTTTCTTT.

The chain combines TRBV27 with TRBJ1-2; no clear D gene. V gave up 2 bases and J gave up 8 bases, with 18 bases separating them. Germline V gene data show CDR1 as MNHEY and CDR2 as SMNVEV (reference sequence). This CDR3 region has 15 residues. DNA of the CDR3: TGTGCCAGCAGTTTAATGAAGGACGGTGGAAGAGGCTACACCTTC. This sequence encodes CASSLMKDGGRGYTF.